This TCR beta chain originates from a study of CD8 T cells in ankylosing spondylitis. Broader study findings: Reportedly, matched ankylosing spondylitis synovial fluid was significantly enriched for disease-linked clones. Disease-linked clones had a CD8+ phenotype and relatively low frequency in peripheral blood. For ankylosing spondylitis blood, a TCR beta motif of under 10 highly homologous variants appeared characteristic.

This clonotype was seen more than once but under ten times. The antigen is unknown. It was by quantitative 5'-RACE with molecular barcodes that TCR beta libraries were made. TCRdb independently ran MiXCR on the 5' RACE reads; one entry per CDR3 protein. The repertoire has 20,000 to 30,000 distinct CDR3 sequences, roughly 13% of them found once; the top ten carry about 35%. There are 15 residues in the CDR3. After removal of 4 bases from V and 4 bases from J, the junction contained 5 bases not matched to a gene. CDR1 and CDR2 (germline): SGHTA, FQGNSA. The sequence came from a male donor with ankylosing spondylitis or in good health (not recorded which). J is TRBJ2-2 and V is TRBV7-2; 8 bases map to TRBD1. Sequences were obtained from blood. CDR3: CASSYRQGPTGELFF. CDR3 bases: TGTGCCAGCAGCTATCGACAGGGGCCCACCGGGGAGCTGTTTTTT.